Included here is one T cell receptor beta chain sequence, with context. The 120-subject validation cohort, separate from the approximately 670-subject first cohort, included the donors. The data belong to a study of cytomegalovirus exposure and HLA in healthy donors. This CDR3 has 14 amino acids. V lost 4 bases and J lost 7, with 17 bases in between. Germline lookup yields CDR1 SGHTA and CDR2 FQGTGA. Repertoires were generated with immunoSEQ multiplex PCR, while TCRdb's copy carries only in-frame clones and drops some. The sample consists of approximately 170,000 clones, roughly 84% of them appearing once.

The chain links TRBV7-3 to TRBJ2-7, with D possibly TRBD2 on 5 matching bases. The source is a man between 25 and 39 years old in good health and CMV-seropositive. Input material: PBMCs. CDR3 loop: CASSSYPRAGEQYF. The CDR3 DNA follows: TGTGCCAGCAGCTCATATCCCCGGGCGGGTGAGCAGTACTTC.